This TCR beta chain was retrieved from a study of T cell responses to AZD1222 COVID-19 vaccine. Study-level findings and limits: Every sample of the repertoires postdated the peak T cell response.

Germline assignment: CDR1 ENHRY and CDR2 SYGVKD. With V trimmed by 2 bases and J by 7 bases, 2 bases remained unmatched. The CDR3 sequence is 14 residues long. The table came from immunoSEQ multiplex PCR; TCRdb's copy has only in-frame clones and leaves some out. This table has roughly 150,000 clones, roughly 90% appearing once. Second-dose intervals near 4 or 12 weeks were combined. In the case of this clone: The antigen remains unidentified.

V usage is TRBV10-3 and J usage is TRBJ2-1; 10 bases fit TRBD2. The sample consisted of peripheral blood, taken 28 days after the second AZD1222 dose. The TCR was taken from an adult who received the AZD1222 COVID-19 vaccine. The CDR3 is CAISEPSGRNEQFF. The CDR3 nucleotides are TGTGCCATCAGTGAGCCTAGCGGGAGAAATGAGCAGTTCTTC.